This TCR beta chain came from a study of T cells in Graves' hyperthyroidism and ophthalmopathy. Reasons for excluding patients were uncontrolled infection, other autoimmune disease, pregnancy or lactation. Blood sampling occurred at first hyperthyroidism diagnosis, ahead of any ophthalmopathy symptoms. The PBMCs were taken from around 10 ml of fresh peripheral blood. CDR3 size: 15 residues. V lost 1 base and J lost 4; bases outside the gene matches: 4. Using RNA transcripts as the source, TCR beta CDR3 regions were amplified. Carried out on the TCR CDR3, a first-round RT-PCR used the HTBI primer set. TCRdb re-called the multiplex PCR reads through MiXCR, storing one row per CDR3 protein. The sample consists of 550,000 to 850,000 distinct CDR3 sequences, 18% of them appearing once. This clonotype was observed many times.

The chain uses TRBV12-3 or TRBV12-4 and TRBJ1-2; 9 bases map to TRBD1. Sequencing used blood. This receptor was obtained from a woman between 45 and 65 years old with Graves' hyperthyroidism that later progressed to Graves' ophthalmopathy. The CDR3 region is CASSLGDREFYGYTF. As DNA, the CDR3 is TGTGCCAGCAGTTTAGGGGACAGGGAATTCTATGGCTACACCTTC.